This T cell receptor (beta chain) was recovered during a study of T cell repertoires in cytomegalovirus infection. The wider study: Through public TCR beta signatures, both CMV infection and matching HLA type were indicated. Study-wide findings and caveats: Public TCR beta family frequency separated CMV-and-HLA carriers, including in an independent cohort. HLA-C-restricted CMV clonotypes gave the most frequent clonotype in two of eight donors.

This clonotype turned up a few times. Its antigen is undetermined. TCRdb reprocessed the reads with MiXCR, giving one entry per CDR3 protein. Altogether under 200,000 distinct CDR3 sequences are present, over 25% being singletons, with the ten largest covering 30% to 35%. The V end was cut by 1 base, the J end by 0 bases, with 10 bases between. Germline V gene data show CDR1 as SGHVS and CDR2 as FNYEAQ. The CDR3 sequence is 16 residues long. V usage is TRBV7-6 and J usage is TRBJ1-3; the D is unclear. Sequencing input: PBMCs. This receptor was taken from a human donor in good health (CMV status not recorded). Some clones in this sample may be carry-over from other donors' samples. The CDR3 nucleotides are TGTGCCAGCAGCTTAGAGGGAGGCCCCTCTGGAAACACCATATATTTT. It translates to CASSLEGGPSGNTIYF.